These T cell receptor beta chains were read from a single sample in a study of T cell repertoires in cytomegalovirus infection. Using its own MiXCR run on the reads, TCRdb lists one record per CDR3 protein. The sample includes around 450,000 distinct CDR3 sequences, under 40% of them seen just once. Sequenced: PBMCs. These receptor sequences come from a human donor in good health (CMV status not recorded). Some clones in this sample may be carry-over from other donors' samples. Both conserved end residues are trimmed from each CDR3.

j_call v_call cdr3_aa
TRBJ2-7 TRBV27 ASSFGTGGEQY
TRBJ2-7 TRBV5-4 ASTSGGTYEQY
TRBJ2-7 TRBV7-8 ASSLELAPYEQY
TRBJ1-1 TRBV20-1 SRGDLNTEAF
TRBJ1-5 TRBV11-2 ASSLGSGLNPNQPQH
TRBJ2-7 TRBV10-3 AISGDSSLRPY
TRBJ2-3 TRBV20-1 SAPSFTDTQY
TRBJ1-2 TRBV12-3/TRBV12-4 ASSYRGGYT
TRBJ2-7 TRBV6-2/TRBV6-3 ASSYGVHEQY
TRBJ1-1 TRBV19 ASTLPSGTEAF
TRBJ2-2 TRBV12-3/TRBV12-4 ASSPRLAGGLKNTGELF
TRBJ2-1 TRBV7-2 ASSPSTSSYNEQF
TRBJ2-7 TRBV5-1 ASSMTQTYEQY